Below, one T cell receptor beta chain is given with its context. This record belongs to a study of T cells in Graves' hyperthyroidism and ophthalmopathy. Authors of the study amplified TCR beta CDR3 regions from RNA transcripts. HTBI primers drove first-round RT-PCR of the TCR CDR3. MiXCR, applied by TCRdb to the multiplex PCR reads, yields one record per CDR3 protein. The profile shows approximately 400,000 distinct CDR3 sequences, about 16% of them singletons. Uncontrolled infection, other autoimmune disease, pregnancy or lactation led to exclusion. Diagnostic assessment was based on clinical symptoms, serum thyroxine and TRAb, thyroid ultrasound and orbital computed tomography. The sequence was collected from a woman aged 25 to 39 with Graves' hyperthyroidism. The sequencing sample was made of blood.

The DNA of the CDR3 is TGTGCCAGCAGTTCACTAGCGGGAGGGGCCGGGGAGCTGTTTTTT. Amino acid sequence: CASSSLAGGAGELFF. The V call is TRBV28, the J call TRBJ2-2; 13 positions match TRBD2. The CDR3 extends over 15 amino acids. Losses at the gene ends were 4 bases for V and 6 bases for J; bases not matched to a gene: 2. Germline values: CDR1 MDHEN, CDR2 SYDVKM.